This T cell receptor beta chain was retrieved from a study of PD-1 blockade in mismatch repair-deficient tumors. Trimming shortened V by 0 bases and J by 0 bases, and 10 bases separated the two germline ends. This CDR3 has 15 residues. Germline V gene data show CDR1 as SGHRS and CDR2 as YFSETQ. Repertoires were generated with immunoSEQ multiplex PCR, while TCRdb's copy carries only in-frame clones and drops some. The table shows some 110,000 clones, with about 74% occurring only once. The specimen was peripheral blood, collected just over 59 weeks after starting pembrolizumab. V gene TRBV5-1 combines with J gene TRBJ2-7; D is unresolved. The TCR sequence derives from an adult with mismatch repair-deficient cancer. CDR3 DNA: TGCGCCAGCAGCTTGGGTACCAAGAGCTCCTACGAGCAGTACTTC. Translation: CASSLGTKSSYEQYF.